Listed here are 27 T cell receptor beta chains from one sample, sequenced in a study of T-cell memory formation after mild COVID-19. TCRdb re-called the 5' RACE reads with MiXCR, one entry per CDR3 protein. The data hold about 450,000 distinct CDR3 sequences, with more than 20% observed a single time. The sample consisted of PBMCs or a T cell subset sorted from them (not recorded which). The source is an adult woman who had mild COVID-19 (a few samples of this study predate the infection). Cell type and time point are not known.

The genes are TRBV6-2 or TRBV6-3 and TRBJ1-5; unclear D gene. Between the trimmed V and J ends, which lost 7 bases and 0 bases, there was a span of 16 bases. The CDR3 is 16 residues long. The germline V gene has CDR1 MNHEY and CDR2 SVGEGT. This chain's CDR3 is CASMRAQLYSNQPQHF. Written as DNA, the CDR3 is TGTGCCAGCATGCGGGCTCAGTTGTATAGCAATCAGCCCCAGCATTTT.

This sequence joins TRBV5-1 and TRBJ1-2; possibly TRBD1 for D (5 bases). The V gene lost 4 bases and the J gene lost 5 bases, with 21 bases spanning the gap. The CDR3 length is 16 residues. From germline, CDR1 is SGHRS and CDR2 YFSETQ. CDR3 sequence (DNA): TGCGCCAGCAGCCTGTCTGGGGCAAACCTGGGGTATGGCTACACCTTC. Its translation is CASSLSGANLGYGYTF.

This clonotype was seen more than once but under ten times. The rearrangement joins TRBV27 to TRBJ1-5, with TRBD1 as a possible D gene (5 bases). Trimming took 3 bases from V and 4 from J, leaving 13 bases between them. The CDR3 runs 15 residues. Germline CDR1 MNHEY, CDR2 SMNVEV (reference sequence). This chain's CDR3 is CASSFEGPGNQPQHF. Here the CDR3 DNA reads TGTGCCAGCAGTTTTGAGGGACCCGGGAATCAGCCCCAGCATTTT.

The V gene is TRBV6-1, the J gene TRBJ2-7; TRBD1 aligns across 7 bases. Trimming at V came to 6 bases and at J to 2 bases, leaving 4 bases not matched to a gene. CDR3 size: 13 residues. Germline-derived CDR1 and CDR2 are MNHNS and SASEGT. The CDR3: CASRGQVTYEQYV. For the CDR3, the DNA is TGTGCCAGCAGAGGACAGGTGACCTACGAGCAGTACGTC.

As for this clonotype: The junction departs from germline at one end; a sequencing error may be responsible. The chain carries TRBV24-1 and TRBJ2-1; TRBD1 matches 7 bases. The length of the CDR3 is 18 residues. The V gene's germline CDR1 is KGHDR and CDR2 SFDVKD. CDR3: CDTSADRGRRSSYNEQFF. The CDR3 DNA is TGTGACACCAGTGCTGATAGGGGGCGGAGAAGCTCCTACAATGAGCAGTTCTTC.

This clonotype was counted ten times or more. The rearrangement joins TRBV7-6 to TRBJ2-5; 8 bases line up with TRBD1. The ends lost 5 bases at V and 3 bases at J; junction bases unmatched: 2. Germline V gives CDR1 SGHVS, CDR2 FNYEAQ. The CDR3 length is 13 residues. The CDR3, as DNA: TGTGCCAGCAGCCGACAGGGGAAAGAGACCCAGTACTTC. This encodes CASSRQGKETQYF.

Ten or more counts support this clonotype. The V gene is TRBV5-5, the J gene TRBJ2-7; the D is unclear. The CDR3 has 13 residues. Germline CDR1 and CDR2: SGHKS and YYEKEE (reference sequence). The V end lost 3 bases, the J end lost 2 bases, and 9 bases lay between the germline ends. The CDR3 sequence is CASSSDGPYEQYF. The CDR3 DNA is TGTGCCAGCAGCTCGGACGGTCCCTACGAGCAGTACTTC. The variable domain in full, with the rest retrieved from reference TRBV5-5 and TRBJ2-7, is DAGVTQSPTHLIKTRGQQVTLRCSPISGHKSVSWYQQVLGQGPQFIFQYYEKEERGRGNFPDRFSARQFPNYSSELNVNALLLGDSALYLCASSSDGPYEQYFGPGTRLTVT.

The chain joins TRBV5-4 to TRBJ2-1; D gene ambiguous. V was trimmed by 4 bases and J by 4 bases, leaving 15 bases between them. The CDR3 length is 15 residues. CDR1 and CDR2 (germline): SGHNT, YYREEE (reference sequence). The CDR3 nucleotides read TGTGCCAGCAGCCTCCGGGTTCTTTCATACAATGAGCAGTTCTTC. Translation gives CASSLRVLSYNEQFF.

This sequence joins TRBV7-3 and TRBJ2-1; 8 bases align to TRBD1. The CDR3 covers 16 residues. Looked up from germline, CDR1 is SGHTA and CDR2 is FQGTGA. After removal of 4 bases from V and 3 bases from J, the junction contained 8 bases not matched to a gene. DNA for the CDR3: TGTGCCAGCAGCTATGCCCAGGGGGCAGACTACAATGAGCAGTTCTTC. It is translated as CASSYAQGADYNEQFF.

This chain connects TRBV20-1 to TRBJ2-2; D unclear. The CDR3 consists of 15 residues. Germline CDR1 reads DFQATT; CDR2 reads SNEGSKA (reference sequence). The ends were cut back, 3 bases at V and 3 bases at J, with 14 bases in the middle. The CDR3 here is CSASSLRRDTGELFF. The DNA for the CDR3 is TGCAGTGCTAGCAGCCTCCGACGGGACACCGGGGAGCTGTTTTTT.

Only a few counts were recorded for this clonotype. This sequence joins TRBV7-3 and TRBJ2-3; 7 nucleotides match TRBD2. Germline CDR1 is SGHTA and CDR2 is FQGTGA. CDR3 length: 13 residues. V shed 6 bases and J 2 bases; nucleotides not matched to a gene: 2. CDR3 protein: CASRLAATDTQYF. DNA for the CDR3: TGTGCCAGCAGGCTAGCGGCCACAGATACGCAGTATTTT.

This clonotype has just a few counts. This chain joins TRBV12-3 or TRBV12-4 and TRBJ2-7; D might be TRBD1 (5 bases). Trimming removed 6 bases at V and 7 bases at J, with 19 bases between. The CDR3 extends over 14 amino acids. The CDR3 nucleotides read TGTGCCAGCAGCCGCTCTCAGGGTTTGAGGGAGCAGTACTTC. Amino acids: CASSRSQGLREQYF.

The chain combines TRBV6-2 or TRBV6-3 with TRBJ1-2; 9 positions agree with TRBD1. This CDR3 contains 16 residues. V gave up 2 bases and J gave up 4 bases; unmatched junction bases: 8. Germline assignment: CDR1 MNHEY and CDR2 SVGEGT. CDR3 amino acids: CASSYAYRGRLYGYTF. CDR3 coding DNA: TGTGCCAGCAGTTACGCGTACAGGGGGCGTCTCTATGGCTACACCTTC.

At least ten counts were recorded for this clonotype. The chain carries TRBV19 and TRBJ1-1; 9 bases agree with TRBD1. Per germline, CDR1 LNHDA and CDR2 SQIVND (reference sequence). Germline trimming cut 2 bases from V and 5 bases from J; bases unmatched to any gene: 6. The CDR3 consists of 15 residues. The CDR3 region is CASSIIQGAGTEAFF. DNA for the CDR3: TGTGCCAGTAGTATAATACAGGGGGCGGGAACTGAAGCTTTCTTT.

This clonotype showed up just a few times. The chain is built from TRBV5-1 and TRBJ2-1; 12 bases agree with TRBD2. J gave up 5 bases and V 0 bases, and 9 bases lay outside the gene matches. Per the germline V gene, CDR1 is SGHRS and CDR2 is YFSETQ. The CDR3 totals 18 residues. The CDR3 reads CASSLGFRLAGDHNEQFF. The CDR3 bases are TGCGCCAGCAGCTTGGGATTTAGACTAGCGGGGGACCACAATGAGCAGTTCTTC.

The CDR3 spells CASSPRGGSDTQYF. The CDR3 coding sequence is TGTGCCAGCAGCCCCAGAGGTGGCTCAGATACGCAGTATTTT. The chain employs TRBV6-1 and TRBJ2-3; D is undetermined. V lost 6 bases, J lost 4 bases, and 14 bases lay in between. The V gene's germline CDR1 is MNHNS and CDR2 SASEGT. The CDR3 length is 14 residues.

This clonotype turned up a few times. The chain is built from TRBV25-1 and TRBJ2-7, with D perhaps assigned TRBD1 or TRBD2 (5 bases each). Looked up from germline, CDR1 is MGHDK and CDR2 is SYGVNS. V dropped 2 bases and J dropped 5 bases, with 10 bases sitting between them. There are 13 residues in the CDR3. This CDR3 reads CASSEPGSHEQYF. CDR3 bases: TGTGCCAGCAGTGAACCAGGGAGTCACGAGCAGTACTTC.

J is TRBJ1-5 and V is TRBV7-9, with D possibly TRBD1 on 6 matching bases. The V gene lost 5 bases and the J gene lost 7 bases, with 9 bases spanning the gap. Looked up from germline, CDR1 is SEHNR and CDR2 is FQNEAQ (reference sequence). CDR3 length: 12 amino acids. As DNA, the CDR3 is TGTGCCAGCAGCAAGGACAGCCAGCCCCAGCATTTT. As protein: CASSKDSQPQHF.

The chain has TRBV7-3 and TRBJ2-1; 7 bases agree with TRBD2. CDR3 size: 13 residues. Looked up from germline, CDR1 is SGHTA and CDR2 is FQGTGA. The V segment lost 1 base and the J segment 8 bases; nucleotides outside the gene matches: 2. The CDR3 reads CASSLRREYEQFF. The CDR3 region has the DNA TGTGCCAGCAGCTTAAGGCGGGAGTATGAGCAGTTCTTC.

This clonotype showed up just a few times. V is TRBV18 and J is TRBJ2-3; D is undetermined. V was pared by 3 bases and J by 2 bases, with 9 bases between. CDR3 length: 14 residues. Germline V lookup: CDR1 KGHSH, CDR2 LQKENI. CDR3 nucleotide sequence: TGTGCCAGCTCACCGTCCAGGAACACAGATACGCAGTATTTT. It translates to CASSPSRNTDTQYF.

The CDR3 loop reads CASSYGAEQYF. The CDR3, as DNA: TGTGCCAGCAGTTACGGGGCCGAGCAGTACTTC. The chain is built from TRBV6-2 or TRBV6-3 and TRBJ2-7; tentative D call: TRBD1 (5 bases). Germline V CDR1 and CDR2: MNHEY, SVGEGT. This CDR3 has 11 amino acids. V shed 2 bases and J shed 6 bases, with 5 bases lying between them.

This clonotype was seen a few times. A junction boundary mismatches the germline segment, possibly from a read error. The chain uses TRBV12-3 or TRBV12-4 and TRBJ2-7; TRBD1 agrees at 7 bases. The CDR3 runs to 12 residues. CDR3 sequence: CASRTAGTASSF. The CDR3 nucleotides read TGTGCCAGCAGAACGGCCGGGACAGCCTCTTCCTTC.

This clonotype turned up a few times. This chain uses TRBV3-1 with TRBJ1-1; D unresolved. V lost 1 base to trimming and J lost 9 bases, with 6 bases between them. Germline V gene sequence: CDR1 LGHDT, CDR2 YNNKEL (reference sequence). CDR3 size: 11 residues. In nucleotides, the CDR3 is TGTGCCAGCAGCCAAGGGGAGAAAGCTTTCTTT. Its translation is CASSQGEKAFF.

This clonotype occurred a few times. This rearrangement joins TRBV6-1 to TRBJ1-3; D remains ambiguous. The CDR3 contains 12 residues. Trimming took off 3 bases at V and 9 bases at J, with 9 bases between the two ends. Germline V CDR1 and CDR2: MNHNS, SASEGT. CDR3 sequence: CASSEWESTIYF. CDR3 sequence (DNA): TGTGCCAGCAGTGAGTGGGAAAGCACCATATATTTT.

This clonotype has more than one count but fewer than ten. This chain joins TRBV6-5 and TRBJ2-7; no firm D call. The germline V and J ends were trimmed by 8 bases and 2 bases, with 10 bases remaining between them. Germline V lookup: CDR1 MNHEY, CDR2 SVGAGI. CDR3 length equals 12 residues. The DNA for the CDR3 is TGTGCCAGCCGAAAGGGCGCCTACGAGCAGTACTTC. Residues: CASRKGAYEQYF.

The genes are TRBV11-3 and TRBJ2-3; 8 bases fit TRBD2. Germline CDR1 and CDR2: SGHNT and YENEEA. CDR3 size: 14 residues. V was pared by 6 bases and J by 5 bases, with 7 bases of the junction left unmatched. In DNA form, the CDR3 reads TGTGCCAGCAGAAGCGGGAGTGGATTAGATACGCAGTATTTT. Translated: CASRSGSGLDTQYF. The complete variable domain, with remaining parts taken from reference TRBV11-3 and TRBJ2-3, reads EAGVVQSPRYKIIEKKQPVAFWCNPISGHNTLYWYLQNLGQGPELLIRYENEEAVDDSQLPKDRFSAERLKGVDSTLKIQPAELGDSAVYLCASRSGSGLDTQYFGPGTRLTVL.

The chain uses TRBV29-1 and TRBJ2-1; 7 nucleotides agree with TRBD1. Germline CDR1 reads SQVTM; CDR2 reads ANQGSEA. This CDR3 spans 14 amino acids. After removal of 4 bases from V and 9 bases from J, the junction contained 12 bases not matched to a gene. DNA for the CDR3: TGCAGCGTTGCTAGTTTCAAGGGGGCAGGTGAGCAGTTCTTC. Translating it yields CSVASFKGAGEQFF.